The 22 T cell receptor beta chains in this list originate from one sample, sequenced in a study of beta chain features in type 1 diabetes. General study findings and limits: A moderate, significant TCRB CDR3 shortening appeared in type 1 diabetes across four CD4+ subsets.

Their antigen targets remain unknown. Expressed TCRB transcripts were sequenced because the entire RNA isolate underwent reverse transcription. The protocol was immunoSEQ multiplex PCR, while the TCRdb copy is restricted to in-frame clones and leaves out a portion. The sample shows 150,000 to 180,000 clones, around a tenth of them seen only once. Input material: central memory CD4+ T cells from blood. The receptors were gathered from a man aged 30 to 39 with type 1 diabetes.

The chain employs TRBV4-3 and TRBJ2-5; D may be TRBD2 (6 bases). The CDR3 loop spans 15 amino acids. V dropped 3 bases and J dropped 9 bases, with 20 bases sitting between them. The germline CDR1 and CDR2 sequences are LGHNA and YSLEER. The CDR3 region is CASSQSPDSTGAQYF. The CDR3 bases are TGCGCCAGCAGCCAGTCCCCGGACTCAACGGGGGCCCAGTACTTC.

This clone was observed a few times. CDR3 DNA sequence: TGTGCCAGCAGCCCCGGAAGGTGGCTAGCGGGAGTCAATGAGCAGTTCTTC. The encoded protein is CASSPGRWLAGVNEQFF. This chain joins TRBV14 and TRBJ2-1; 10 positions agree with TRBD2. The CDR3 runs to 17 residues. V gave up 4 bases and J gave up 6 bases; unmatched junction bases: 12. Germline-derived CDR1 and CDR2 are SGHDN and FVKESK.

In this sample, this clone turned up a few times. V and J are TRBV13 and TRBJ1-1; 7 bases are a match to TRBD1. J lost 7 bases, V lost 4 bases, and 3 bases had no gene match. Germline CDR1 and CDR2: PRHDT and FYEKMQ (reference sequence). The CDR3 spans 12 residues. CDR3 residues: CASSYRQGEAFF. DNA for the CDR3: TGTGCCAGCAGCTACCGACAGGGTGAAGCTTTCTTT.

A word on this clone: Other DNA sequences from this sample encode an identical CDR3 as well. The chain is built from TRBV2 and TRBJ2-1, with D possibly TRBD2 on 5 matching bases. From germline, CDR1 is SNHLY and CDR2 FYNNEI. The CDR3 totals 12 residues. V lost 6 bases and J lost 6, with 9 bases in between. The CDR3 DNA is TGTGCCAGCAGGGCGAGCGGCAATGAGCAGTTCTTC. Translation gives CASRASGNEQFF.

This rearrangement joins TRBV5-1 to TRBJ1-1, with D tentatively TRBD1 (6 bases). The CDR3 is 14 residues long. Germline-derived CDR1 and CDR2 are SGHRS and YFSETQ. V was pared by 0 bases and J by 4 bases, with 10 bases between. CDR3 DNA: TGCGCCAGCAGCTTGGGACAGGATGGCACTGAAGCTTTCTTT. Translated: CASSLGQDGTEAFF.

V gene TRBV18 combines with J gene TRBJ2-1; weak D call: TRBD2 (6 bases). The CDR3 consists of 16 residues. With 3 bases removed from V and 7 bases from J, the gap between germline ends came to 19 bases. Germline V gene data show CDR1 as KGHSH and CDR2 as LQKENI. CDR3: CASSPPAASVMNEQFF. The CDR3 nucleotides read TGTGCCAGCTCACCCCCGGCGGCTAGCGTGATGAATGAGCAGTTCTTC.

The chain has TRBV7-2 and TRBJ2-2, with TRBD1 matching over 9 bases. Germline CDR1 is SGHTA and CDR2 is FQGNSA. This CDR3 comprises 15 residues. Germline trimming cut 5 bases from V and 3 bases from J; bases unmatched to any gene: 4. The DNA of the CDR3 is TGTGCCAGCAGCCCGGGACAGGGTGACACCGGGGAGCTGTTTTTT. Its protein is CASSPGQGDTGELFF.

The chain joins TRBV10-3 to TRBJ2-2, with D possibly TRBD2 on 5 matching bases. The CDR3 covers 14 residues. Per germline, CDR1 ENHRY and CDR2 SYGVKD. Trimming pared 6 bases from V and 1 base from J, leaving 9 bases between. The CDR3 here is CAISQAENTGELFF. The CDR3 region has the DNA TGTGCCATCAGCCAAGCGGAGAACACCGGGGAGCTGTTTTTT.

The rearrangement uses TRBV7-9 and TRBJ2-1; D not resolved. Trimming took off 10 bases at V and 0 bases at J, with 10 bases between the two ends. CDR3 size: 13 residues. Germline lookup yields CDR1 SEHNR and CDR2 FQNEAQ (reference sequence). CDR3 region: CAIPTYSYNEQFF. The CDR3 DNA is TGTGCCATCCCTACCTACTCCTACAATGAGCAGTTCTTC.

This rearrangement joins TRBV15 to TRBJ2-3, with D unclear. V was clipped by 0 bases and J by 4 bases, with 11 bases between them. This CDR3 comprises 15 residues. Germline CDR1 reads LNHNV; CDR2 reads YYDKDF (reference sequence). As DNA, the CDR3 is TGTGCCACCAGCAGAGATGGGCCGGTCGCAGATACGCAGTATTTT. Encoded protein: CATSRDGPVADTQYF.

The chain is built from TRBV30 and TRBJ2-4; D not resolved. Deletions cut 0 bases from V and 5 bases from J, with 8 bases between. This CDR3 is 13 amino acids long. Germline values: CDR1 GTSNPN, CDR2 SVGIG (reference sequence). CDR3 protein: CAWSVTSENIQYF. The CDR3 bases are TGTGCCTGGAGTGTAACCTCAGAAAACATTCAGTACTTC. Filled out from reference TRBV30 and TRBJ2-4, the complete variable domain reads SQTIHQWPATLVQPVGSPLSLECTVEGTSNPNLYWYRQAAGRGLQLLFYSVGIGQISSEVPQNLSASRPQDRQFILSSKKLLLSDSGFYLCAWSVTSENIQYFGAGTRLSVL.

Turning to this clone: Other nucleotide sequences in the sample specify the same CDR3. The chain joins TRBV20-1 to TRBJ2-7; tentatively, D is TRBD1 (6 bases). Trimming pared 5 bases from V and 3 bases from J, leaving 8 bases between. The CDR3 consists of 11 residues. Germline V lookup: CDR1 DFQATT, CDR2 SNEGSKA (reference sequence). The DNA for the CDR3 is TGCAGTGCTCAACAGGGCTACGAGCAGTACTTC. Its translation: CSAQQGYEQYF.

The chain recombines TRBV10-3 with TRBJ1-1; 7 nucleotides align to TRBD1. Looked up from germline, CDR1 is ENHRY and CDR2 is SYGVKD. This CDR3 has 15 amino acids. J lost 5 bases, V lost 0 bases, and 6 bases had no gene match. In DNA form, the CDR3 reads TGTGCCATCAGTGAGTCGACTCGGGACAGAACTGAAGCTTTCTTT. Protein product: CAISESTRDRTEAFF.

J is TRBJ2-4 and V is TRBV7-2; the match to TRBD2 covers 8 bases. Germline V gene sequence: CDR1 SGHTA, CDR2 FQGNSA. The CDR3 consists of 14 residues. Trimming took 3 bases from V and 6 from J; bases not matched to a gene: 4. CDR3 sequence: CASSLTSVGNIQYF. CDR3 DNA sequence: TGTGCCAGCAGCTTGACTAGCGTGGGAAACATTCAGTACTTC.

This sequence joins TRBV28 and TRBJ2-5; TRBD2 matches at 7 bases. With 5 bases clipped from V and 1 base from J, the junction kept 7 bases outside the gene matches. Germline V CDR1 and CDR2: MDHEN, SYDVKM. This CDR3 spans 15 amino acids. CDR3 DNA: TGTGCCAGCAGTAATCGGGAGGCCCCCCAAGAGACCCAGTACTTC. Protein product: CASSNREAPQETQYF.

J is TRBJ2-1 and V is TRBV30; 9 nucleotides align to TRBD2. V lost 3 bases to trimming and J lost 6 bases; unmatched junction nucleotides: 6. In germline, CDR1 is GTSNPN, CDR2 SVGIG (reference sequence). The CDR3 totals 14 residues. In nucleotides, the CDR3 is TGTGCCTGGAGAGCTAGCGGGAAGGGCAATGAGCAGTTCTTC. It is translated as CAWRASGKGNEQFF. The whole variable domain, filled in from reference TRBV30 and TRBJ2-1, reads SQTIHQWPATLVQPVGSPLSLECTVEGTSNPNLYWYRQAAGRGLQLLFYSVGIGQISSEVPQNLSASRPQDRQFILSSKKLLLSDSGFYLCAWRASGKGNEQFFGPGTRLTVL.

This clone was observed a few times. The V and J genes are TRBV4-2 and TRBJ2-4; the match to TRBD1 covers 9 bases. This CDR3 spans 17 amino acids. Trimming removed 3 bases from V and 4 bases from J; junction bases left unmatched: 10. Germline V gives CDR1 LGHNA, CDR2 YNFKEQ. CDR3 DNA: TGTGCCAGCAGCCATCCCGGACAGGGGAAGGGTAAAAACATTCAGTACTTC. Translation gives CASSHPGQGKGKNIQYF.

The chain combines TRBV7-2 with TRBJ2-5, with 10 bases matching TRBD1. V lost 5 bases and J lost 2; bases outside the gene matches: 8. Per the germline V gene, CDR1 is SGHTA and CDR2 is FQGNSA. CDR3 size: 16 residues. CDR3 sequence reads: CASSASWTGGQETQYF. CDR3 DNA sequence: TGTGCCAGCAGCGCGAGCTGGACAGGGGGACAAGAGACCCAGTACTTC.

This rearrangement joins TRBV4-1 to TRBJ2-2, with TRBD1 identical over 8 bases. Germline V lookup: CDR1 MGHRA, CDR2 YSYEKL. This CDR3 is 15 amino acids long. The J segment lost 5 bases and the V segment lost 3 bases, leaving 5 bases of the junction unmatched. The CDR3 DNA reads TGCGCCAGCAGCCAGAAGGACAGGGAGACCGGGGAGCTGTTTTTT. Amino acid sequence: CASSQKDRETGELFF.

The genes are TRBV28 and TRBJ1-2; 8 bases fit TRBD1. V lost 4 bases to trimming and J lost 7 bases; unmatched junction nucleotides: 8. The CDR3 extends over 14 amino acids. Germline-derived CDR1 and CDR2 are MDHEN and SYDVKM. Here the CDR3 DNA reads TGTGCCAGCAGTTCGGGACAGGTGGGAAGTGGCTACACCTTC. This sequence encodes CASSSGQVGSGYTF.

A few counts support this clone. The chain uses TRBV5-1 and TRBJ1-4; TRBD1 aligns across 8 bases. Germline CDR1 reads SGHRS; CDR2 reads YFSETQ. V lost 5 bases to trimming and J lost 8 bases; unmatched junction nucleotides: 8. The CDR3 spans 14 residues. The CDR3 nucleotides are TGCGCCAGCAGATCGGACAGGGAGTGGGAAAAACTGTTTTTT. As protein: CASRSDREWEKLFF.

The CDR3 protein is CASSPPGLYYEQYF. The CDR3 DNA sequence: TGTGCCAGCAGTCCCCCGGGACTCTACTACGAGCAGTACTTC. J is TRBJ2-7 and V is TRBV28; D is perhaps TRBD2 (6 bases). Per germline, CDR1 MDHEN and CDR2 SYDVKM. The CDR3 covers 14 residues. V was trimmed by 5 bases and J by 3 bases, leaving 14 bases between them.